One T cell receptor beta chain is described in this entry. Its antigen is still unknown. These data belong to a study of blood T cells in healthy people across ages. Overall study findings and caveats: Changes in expanded clonotypes were possibly confounded, as the CMV status of donors was unknown. Versus aged donors, long-lived donors had higher diversity and more naive CD4+ cells. Observed TCR beta diversity showed a strong correlation with the percentage of naive T cells as measured by flow cytometry. Estimates based on one million T cells were treated as lower bounds.

Through a sample-barcoded 5' primer and a J-beta primer mix, a second PCR was run for roughly 6 to 12 cycles. TCRdb itself ran the 5' RACE reads through MiXCR, one entry per CDR3 protein. The sample yields more than 700,000 distinct CDR3 sequences, about 47% seen once. Trimming took 5 bases from V and 10 from J, leaving 16 bases between them. This CDR3 region has 13 residues. Germline CDR1 is SGHRS and CDR2 is YFSETQ. The TCR comes from a man aged 80 or over in good health. The gene calls are TRBV5-1 and TRBJ2-1; D ambiguous. Sequencing used blood. The CDR3 sequence is CASSPRSNYEQFF. The CDR3 region has the DNA TGCGCCAGCAGTCCACGGAGCAACTACGAGCAGTTCTTC.